These 2 T cell receptor beta chains came from one sample sequenced in a study of shared clonotypes between healthy human individuals. Using immunoSEQ multiplex PCR, the repertoire was profiled, and TCRdb retains in-frame clones only, with some absent. This table holds fewer than 2.5 million clones, under 95% found once. The sample was naive CD4+ T cells from PBMCs. Subset denoted: CD45RA+ positively selected. The receptor set was obtained from a man aged 18 to 35 in good health. Some clones in this sample may be carry-over from other donors' samples.

The genes are TRBV11-2 and TRBJ2-5; a possible D gene is TRBD2 (5 bases). This CDR3 has 13 residues. V lost 5 bases and J lost 2, with 9 bases in between. CDR1 SGHAT and CDR2 FQNNGV come from the germline V gene. CDR3 loop: CASSGSRQETQYF. The CDR3 bases are TGTGCCAGCAGCGGGAGCAGACAAGAGACCCAGTACTTC.

V is TRBV19 and J is TRBJ2-7, with 8 bases identical to TRBD1. CDR1 is LNHDA, CDR2 SQIVND, per germline (reference sequence). This CDR3 has 16 amino acids. J was trimmed by 1 base and V by 4 bases; bases with no gene match: 9. CDR3 DNA: TGTGCCAGTAGTAGCTTGGACAGGGCTGATTCCTACGAGCAGTACTTC. Amino acids: CASSSLDRADSYEQYF.